This T cell receptor beta chain was captured by sequencing in a study of blood T cell repertoires in COVID-19. For the study at large: PBMCs, B-cell-depleted T cells, or T cells were the source of the cDNA or gDNA that made up the material.

Per the study methods: The authors estimated nucleated cell counts from reference gene primer amplification. Method: immunoSEQ multiplex PCR; TCRdb's copy keeps in-frame clones and lacks some. V, J and clone size are those of that table, while D and trimming were read from the DNA. The sample has 90,000 to 120,000 clones; 85% to 90% are singletons. J gave up 2 bases and V 7 bases, and 8 bases lay outside the gene matches. Germline CDR1 is LNHDA and CDR2 is SQIVND (reference sequence). This CDR3 spans 15 amino acids. This clone was recorded a few times. Sequencing was performed on peripheral blood. The TCR was taken from a woman older than 75 with acute or convalescent COVID-19. This rearrangement joins TRBV19 to TRBJ2-7; 10 bases agree with TRBD1. As DNA, the CDR3 is TGTGCCAGTACGTGGGGGACAGGGGACCCCTACGAGCAGTACTTC. This gives the protein CASTWGTGDPYEQYF.